The entry below describes one TCR beta chain. Its antigen remains unknown. The table came from immunoSEQ multiplex PCR; TCRdb's copy has only in-frame clones and leaves some out. The sample lists under 80,000 clones, about nine tenths seen once, with 2% to 2.5% in the top ten. CDR1 is SGHVS, CDR2 FQNEAQ, per germline. The CDR3 covers 14 residues. Trimming took off 4 bases at V and 7 bases at J, with 11 bases between the two ends. These data come from a study of OX40 agonist ivuxolimab in advanced cancers. Whole-study context: Ivuxolimab, an agonistic anti-OX40 (CD134) antibody, was given to patients.

Study-level results: Relative to CD4+, CD8+ T cells held more expanded clones on average.

At cycle 4 day 1, cycle 7 day 1, and baseline, blood was sampled. Sequenced here: CD4+ or CD8+ T cells sorted from blood, sampled in a trial of the OX40 agonist ivuxolimab. The sequence derives from an adult with an advanced solid tumor such as melanoma, head and neck, liver or kidney cancer. The chain recombines TRBV7-8 with TRBJ1-6; perhaps TRBD1 as D (5 bases). CDR3 sequence (DNA): TGTGCCAGCAGCTCCGGACAAATCAATTCACCCCTCCACTTT. This translates into CASSSGQINSPLHF.